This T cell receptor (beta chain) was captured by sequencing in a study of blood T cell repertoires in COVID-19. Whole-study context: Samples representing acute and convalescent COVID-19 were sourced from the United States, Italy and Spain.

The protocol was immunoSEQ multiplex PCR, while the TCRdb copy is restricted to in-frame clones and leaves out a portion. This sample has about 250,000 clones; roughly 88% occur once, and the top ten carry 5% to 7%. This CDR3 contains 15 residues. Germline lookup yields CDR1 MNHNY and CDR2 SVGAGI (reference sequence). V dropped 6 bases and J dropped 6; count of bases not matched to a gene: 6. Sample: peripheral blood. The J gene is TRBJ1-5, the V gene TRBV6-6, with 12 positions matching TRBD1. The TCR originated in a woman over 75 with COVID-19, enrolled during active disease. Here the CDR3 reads CASRGTGGESQPQHF. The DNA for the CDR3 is TGTGCCAGCAGGGGGACAGGGGGCGAATCTCAGCCCCAGCATTTT.